A single sample is the source of the 8 T cell receptor beta chains below, sequenced in a study of response to subunit inactivated influenza vaccine. Each CDR3 protein gets one entry after TCRdb re-called the RT-PCR reads with MiXCR. The profile shows hundreds of thousands of distinct CDR3 sequences, around a sixth of them singletons. The source was PBMCs from blood, collected roughly 5 days after vaccination. These TCRs come from a man in his fifties or sixties who received an inactivated influenza vaccine.

This clonotype was counted a few times. The chain recombines TRBV20-1 with TRBJ2-7; D perhaps matches TRBD2 (6 bases). The germline V and J ends were trimmed by 7 bases and 4 bases, with 14 bases remaining between them. This CDR3 comprises 12 residues. The germline V gene encodes CDR1 DFQATT and CDR2 SNEGSKA (reference sequence). CDR3: CSVPGVGYEQYF. For the CDR3, the DNA is TGCAGTGTCCCGGGAGTGGGATACGAGCAGTACTTC.

This clonotype was detected only a few times. DNA of the CDR3: TGTGCCAGCAGTGAAAGCTGGGAGCGTCAGCCCCAGCATTTT. It is translated as CASSESWERQPQHF. The chain links TRBV2 to TRBJ1-5, with D unresolved. The CDR3 length is 14 residues. The germline CDR1 and CDR2 sequences are SNHLY and FYNNEI. V was shortened by 2 bases and J by 6 bases, with 11 bases between the two germline ends.

This clonotype was picked up many times. The genes are TRBV29-1 and TRBJ2-5; possibly TRBD1 or TRBD2 for D (6 bases each). Germline CDR1 and CDR2: SQVTM and ANQGSEA. This CDR3 has 14 amino acids. The V end was cut by 3 bases, the J end by 3 bases, with 14 bases between. In nucleotides, the CDR3 is TGCAGCGTTGAGGAGGGGGTTAGGGAAGAGACCCAGTACTTC. Residues: CSVEEGVREETQYF.

The rearrangement uses TRBV11-2 and TRBJ2-7; no clear D gene. There are 9 residues in the CDR3. Trimming removed 11 bases from V and 10 bases from J, with 12 bases in between. Germline values: CDR1 SGHAT, CDR2 FQNNGV. The CDR3 region is CASGRDQYF. The CDR3 DNA is TGTGCCTCCGGAAGGGATCAGTACTTC.

This clonotype was found many times. The chain employs TRBV6-1 and TRBJ2-3; D not certain. Deletions cut 7 bases from V and 0 bases from J, with 17 bases between. Germline values: CDR1 MNHNS, CDR2 SASEGT. The CDR3 has 16 amino acids. CDR3 sequence: CASMWSSDLSTDTQYF. Written as DNA, the CDR3 is TGTGCCAGCATGTGGTCGTCTGATCTTAGCACAGATACGCAGTATTTT.

There are a few counts of this clonotype. V gene TRBV7-2 combines with J gene TRBJ2-5, with D perhaps TRBD1 (5 bases). Germline V CDR1 and CDR2: SGHTA, FQGNSA. There are 15 residues in the CDR3. The V and J ends lost 6 bases and 4 bases respectively, with 18 bases between them. CDR3 bases: TGTGCCAGCAGTTCCACGGTCAGGGAAGGAGAGACCCAGTACTTC. Its protein is CASSSTVREGETQYF.

The chain employs TRBV9 and TRBJ2-7; no firm D call. Trimming pared 0 bases from V and 7 bases from J, leaving 14 bases between. The CDR3 extends over 14 amino acids. The germline V gene encodes CDR1 SGDLS and CDR2 YYNGEE. The chain's CDR3 is CASSVAPTEREQYF. CDR3 bases: TGTGCCAGCAGCGTAGCTCCTACGGAAAGGGAGCAGTACTTC.

This clonotype was observed a few times. The rearrangement links TRBV5-5 to TRBJ2-1; 7 bases are shared with TRBD2. Unmatched junction bases numbered 9, after V lost 4 bases and J lost 2 bases. The CDR3 sequence is 16 residues long. Germline V gene lookup returns CDR1 SGHKS and CDR2 YYEKEE (reference sequence). Here the CDR3 reads CASSPRDGRTYNEQFF. The CDR3 coding sequence is TGTGCCAGCAGCCCCCGTGACGGGAGGACCTACAATGAGCAGTTCTTC.